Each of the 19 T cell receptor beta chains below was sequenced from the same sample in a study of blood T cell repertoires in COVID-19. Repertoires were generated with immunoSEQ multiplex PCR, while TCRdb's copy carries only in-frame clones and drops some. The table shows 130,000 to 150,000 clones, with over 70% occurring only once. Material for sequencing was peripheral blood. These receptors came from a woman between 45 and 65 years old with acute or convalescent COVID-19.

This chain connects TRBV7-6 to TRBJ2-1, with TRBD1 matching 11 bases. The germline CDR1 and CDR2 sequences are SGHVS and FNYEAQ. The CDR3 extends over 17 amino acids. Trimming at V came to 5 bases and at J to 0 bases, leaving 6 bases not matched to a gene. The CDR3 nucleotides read TGTGCCAGCAGCCCCCGGACAGGGGGCCTCTCCTACAATGAGCAGTTCTTC. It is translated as CASSPRTGGLSYNEQFF. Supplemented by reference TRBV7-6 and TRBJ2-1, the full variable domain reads GAGVSQSPRYKVTKRGQDVALRCDPISGHVSLYWYRQALGQGPEFLTYFNYEAQQDKSGLPNDRFSAERPEGSISTLTIQRTEQRDSAMYRCASSPRTGGLSYNEQFFGPGTRLTVL.

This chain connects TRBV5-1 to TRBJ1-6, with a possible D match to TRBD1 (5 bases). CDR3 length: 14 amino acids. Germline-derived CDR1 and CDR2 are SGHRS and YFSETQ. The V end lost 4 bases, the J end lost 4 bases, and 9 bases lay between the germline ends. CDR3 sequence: CASSPGQYNSPLHF. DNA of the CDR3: TGCGCCAGCAGCCCAGGGCAATATAATTCACCCCTCCACTTT.

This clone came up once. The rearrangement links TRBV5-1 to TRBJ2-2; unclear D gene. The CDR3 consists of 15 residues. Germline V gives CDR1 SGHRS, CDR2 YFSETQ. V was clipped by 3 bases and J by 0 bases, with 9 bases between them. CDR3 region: CASSSTETNTGELFF. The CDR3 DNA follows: TGCGCCAGCAGCTCAACAGAGACGAACACCGGGGAGCTGTTTTTT.

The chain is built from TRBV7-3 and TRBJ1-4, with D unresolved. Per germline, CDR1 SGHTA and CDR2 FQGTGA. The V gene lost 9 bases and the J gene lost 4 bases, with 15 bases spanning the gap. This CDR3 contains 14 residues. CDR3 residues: CASLERTFNEKLFF. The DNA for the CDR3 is TGTGCCAGTCTCGAGCGGACCTTTAATGAAAAACTGTTTTTT.

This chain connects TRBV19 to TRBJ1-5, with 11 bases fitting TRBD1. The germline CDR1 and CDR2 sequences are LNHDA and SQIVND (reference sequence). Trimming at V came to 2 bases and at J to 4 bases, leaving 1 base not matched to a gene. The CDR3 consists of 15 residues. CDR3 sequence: CASSIRDRGNQPQHF. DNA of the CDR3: TGTGCCAGTAGTATACGGGACAGGGGGAATCAGCCCCAGCATTTT. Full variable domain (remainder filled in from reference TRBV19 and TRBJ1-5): DGGITQSPKYLFRKEGQNVTLSCEQNLNHDAMYWYRQDPGQGLRLIYYSQIVNDFQKGDIAEGYSVSREKKESFPLTVTSAQKNPTAFYLCASSIRDRGNQPQHFGDGTRLSIL.

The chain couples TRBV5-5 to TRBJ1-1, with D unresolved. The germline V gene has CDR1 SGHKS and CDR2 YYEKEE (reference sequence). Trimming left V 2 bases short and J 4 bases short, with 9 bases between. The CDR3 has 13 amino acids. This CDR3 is CASSLQSVTEAFF. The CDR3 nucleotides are TGTGCCAGCAGCTTACAGTCCGTCACTGAAGCTTTCTTT. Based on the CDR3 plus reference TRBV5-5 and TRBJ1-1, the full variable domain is DAGVTQSPTHLIKTRGQQVTLRCSPISGHKSVSWYQQVLGQGPQFIFQYYEKEERGRGNFPDRFSARQFPNYSSELNVNALLLGDSALYLCASSLQSVTEAFFGQGTRLTVV.

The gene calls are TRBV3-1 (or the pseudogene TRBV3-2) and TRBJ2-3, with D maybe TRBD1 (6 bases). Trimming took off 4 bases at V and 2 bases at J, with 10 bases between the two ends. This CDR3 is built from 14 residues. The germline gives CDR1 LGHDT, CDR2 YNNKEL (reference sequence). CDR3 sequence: CASSRQGYTDTQYF. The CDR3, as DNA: TGTGCCAGCAGCCGTCAGGGGTACACAGATACGCAGTATTTT.

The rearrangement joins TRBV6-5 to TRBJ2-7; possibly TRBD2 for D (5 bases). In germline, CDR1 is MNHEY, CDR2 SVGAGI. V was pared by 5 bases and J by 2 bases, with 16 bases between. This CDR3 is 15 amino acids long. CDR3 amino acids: CASSHQATIPYEQYF. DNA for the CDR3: TGTGCCAGCAGTCATCAAGCGACTATCCCCTACGAGCAGTACTTC.

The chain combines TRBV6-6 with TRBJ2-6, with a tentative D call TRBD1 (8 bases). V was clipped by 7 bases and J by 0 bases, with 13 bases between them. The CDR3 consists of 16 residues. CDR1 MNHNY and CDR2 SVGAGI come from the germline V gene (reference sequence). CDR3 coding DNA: TGTGCCAGCACCACAGGGGGGGCCTCTGGGGCCAACGTCCTGACTTTC. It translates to CASTTGGASGANVLTF.

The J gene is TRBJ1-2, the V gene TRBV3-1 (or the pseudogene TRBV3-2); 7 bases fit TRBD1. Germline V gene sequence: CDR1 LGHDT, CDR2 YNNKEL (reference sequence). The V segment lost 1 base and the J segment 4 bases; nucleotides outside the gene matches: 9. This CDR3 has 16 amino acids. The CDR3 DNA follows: TGTGCCAGCAGCCAAGGACTCTCGGGACAGCTCTATGGCTACACCTTC. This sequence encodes CASSQGLSGQLYGYTF.

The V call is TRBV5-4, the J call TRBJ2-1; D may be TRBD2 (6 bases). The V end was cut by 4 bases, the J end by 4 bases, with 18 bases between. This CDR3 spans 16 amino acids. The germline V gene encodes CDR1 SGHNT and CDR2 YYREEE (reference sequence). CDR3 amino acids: CASSPAGSSGYNEQFF. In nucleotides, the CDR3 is TGTGCCAGCAGCCCGGCCGGCAGTAGCGGTTACAATGAGCAGTTCTTC.

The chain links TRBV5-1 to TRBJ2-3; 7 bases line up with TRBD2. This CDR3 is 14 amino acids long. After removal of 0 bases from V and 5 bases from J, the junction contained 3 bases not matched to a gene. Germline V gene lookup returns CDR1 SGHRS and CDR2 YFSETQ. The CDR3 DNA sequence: TGCGCCAGCAGCTTGGGAGCGGGGTTAGATACGCAGTATTTT. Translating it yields CASSLGAGLDTQYF.

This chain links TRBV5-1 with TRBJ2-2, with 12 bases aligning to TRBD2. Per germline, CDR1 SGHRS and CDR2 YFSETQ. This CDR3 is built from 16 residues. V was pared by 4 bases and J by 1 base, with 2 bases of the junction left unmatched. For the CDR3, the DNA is TGCGCCAGCAGCCCACTAGCGGGAGGGAACACCGGGGAGCTGTTTTTT. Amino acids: CASSPLAGGNTGELFF.

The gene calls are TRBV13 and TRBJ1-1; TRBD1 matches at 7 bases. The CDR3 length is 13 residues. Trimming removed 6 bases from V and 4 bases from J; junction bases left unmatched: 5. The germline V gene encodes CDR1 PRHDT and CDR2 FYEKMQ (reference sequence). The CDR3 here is CASRGGAGTEAFF. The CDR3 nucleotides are TGTGCCAGCAGAGGGGGCGCAGGCACTGAAGCTTTCTTT.

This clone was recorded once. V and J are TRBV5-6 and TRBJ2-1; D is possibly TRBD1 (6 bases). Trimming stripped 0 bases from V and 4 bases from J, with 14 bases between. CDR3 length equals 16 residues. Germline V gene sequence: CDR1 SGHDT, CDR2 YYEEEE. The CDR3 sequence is CASSLDYRQVYNEQFF. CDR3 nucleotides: TGTGCCAGCAGCTTGGACTATCGACAGGTTTACAATGAGCAGTTCTTC.

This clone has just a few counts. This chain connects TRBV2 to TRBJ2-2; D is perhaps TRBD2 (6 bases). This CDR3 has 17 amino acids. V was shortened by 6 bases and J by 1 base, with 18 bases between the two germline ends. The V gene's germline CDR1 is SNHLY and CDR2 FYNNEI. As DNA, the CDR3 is TGTGCCAGCAGAGCGACTACGGGAGAGGGGAACACCGGGGAGCTGTTTTTT. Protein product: CASRATTGEGNTGELFF.

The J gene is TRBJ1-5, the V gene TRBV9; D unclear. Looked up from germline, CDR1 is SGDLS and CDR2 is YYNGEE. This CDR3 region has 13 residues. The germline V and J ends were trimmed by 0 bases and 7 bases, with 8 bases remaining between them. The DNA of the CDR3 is TGTGCCAGCAGCGTAGAAGGGAGCCAGCCCCAGCATTTT. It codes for CASSVEGSQPQHF.

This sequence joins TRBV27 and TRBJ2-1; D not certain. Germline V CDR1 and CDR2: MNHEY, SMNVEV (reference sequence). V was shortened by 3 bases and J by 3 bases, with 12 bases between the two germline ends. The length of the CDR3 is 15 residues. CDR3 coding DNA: TGTGCCAGCAGTTTGAGGAAGCCGATCTACAATGAGCAGTTCTTC. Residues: CASSLRKPIYNEQFF.

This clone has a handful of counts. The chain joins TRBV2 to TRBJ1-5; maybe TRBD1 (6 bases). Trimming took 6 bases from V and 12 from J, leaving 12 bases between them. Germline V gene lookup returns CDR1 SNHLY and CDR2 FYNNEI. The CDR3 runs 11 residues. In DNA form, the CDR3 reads TGTGCCAGCAGAAGCGTACAGGGCCAGCATTTT. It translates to CASRSVQGQHF.